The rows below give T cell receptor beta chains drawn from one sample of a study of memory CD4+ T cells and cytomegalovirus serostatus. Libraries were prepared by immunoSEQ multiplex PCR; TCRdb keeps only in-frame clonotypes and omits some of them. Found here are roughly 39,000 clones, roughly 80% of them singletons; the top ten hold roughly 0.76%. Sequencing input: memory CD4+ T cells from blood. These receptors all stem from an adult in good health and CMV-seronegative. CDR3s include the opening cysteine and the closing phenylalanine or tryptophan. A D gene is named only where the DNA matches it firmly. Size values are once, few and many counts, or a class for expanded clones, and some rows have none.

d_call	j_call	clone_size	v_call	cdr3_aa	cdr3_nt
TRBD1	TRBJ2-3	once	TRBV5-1	CASSSYPGQGTDTQYF	TGCGCCAGCAGCTCGTATCCGGGACAGGGCACAGATACGCAGTATTTT
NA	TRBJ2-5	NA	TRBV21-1	CASSKFNLWGAGETQYF	TGTGCCAGCAGCAAATTTAACTTGTGGGGGGCTGGAGAGACCCAGTACTTC
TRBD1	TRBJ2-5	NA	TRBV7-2	CASRKDRGTGETQYF	TGTGCCAGCAGAAAAGACAGGGGGACAGGGGAGACCCAGTACTTC
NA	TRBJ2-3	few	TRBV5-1	CASSLEPSPPSHTQYF	TGCGCCAGCAGCTTGGAGCCCTCCCCGCCCTCCCATACGCAGTATTTT
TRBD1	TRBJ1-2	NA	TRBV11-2	CASSLDHGQGANYGYTF	TGTGCCAGCAGCTTAGATCACGGACAGGGGGCCAACTATGGCTACACCTTC
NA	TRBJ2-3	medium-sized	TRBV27	CASSLWGRMTDTQYF	TGTGCCAGCAGTTTGTGGGGGAGAATGACAGATACGCAGTATTTT
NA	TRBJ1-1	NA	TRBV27	CASSLSRAAVNTEAFF	TGTGCCAGCAGTTTATCGAGAGCAGCAGTGAACACTGAAGCTTTCTTT
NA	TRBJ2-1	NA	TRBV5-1	CASKGGTINNEQFF	TGCGCCAGCAAAGGCGGGACGATAAACAATGAGCAGTTCTTC
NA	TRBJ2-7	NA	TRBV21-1	CGAVGGGRSSYEQYF	TGTGGAGCTGTTGGGGGGGGCAGGAGCTCCTACGAGCAGTACTTC
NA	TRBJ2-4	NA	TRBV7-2	CASSLDRRGNIQYF	TGTGCCAGCAGCTTAGACAGAAGGGGGAACATTCAGTACTTC
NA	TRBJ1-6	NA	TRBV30	CAWSWQGSFNIGSPLHF	TGTGCCTGGAGTTGGCAGGGGTCTTTCAATATTGGTTCACCCCTCCACTTT
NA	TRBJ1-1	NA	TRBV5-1	CASSLGTVNTEAFF	TGCGCCAGCAGCCTCGGGACCGTGAACACTGAAGCTTTCTTT
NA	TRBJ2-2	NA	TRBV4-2	CASSQAPRGRNTGELFF	TGTGCCAGCAGCCAAGCCCCGAGGGGACGGAACACCGGGGAGCTGTTTTTT
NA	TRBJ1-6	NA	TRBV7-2	CASSLTQGNNSPLHF	TGTGCCAGCAGCCTAACTCAGGGGAATAATTCACCCCTCCACTTT
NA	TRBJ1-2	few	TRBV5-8	CASSFSRDGTNYGYTF	TGTGCCAGCAGCTTCAGCCGGGACGGGACTAACTATGGCTACACCTTC
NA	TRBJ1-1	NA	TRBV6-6	CAISETQGATEAFF	TGTGCCATCAGTGAGACACAGGGTGCGACTGAAGCTTTCTTT
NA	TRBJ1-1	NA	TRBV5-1	CASKDRLNTEAFF	TGCGCCAGCAAAGACAGATTGAACACTGAAGCTTTCTTT
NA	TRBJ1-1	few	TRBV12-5	CASGIDSQGTEAFF	TGTGCTAGCGGAATAGACAGTCAGGGCACTGAAGCTTTCTTT
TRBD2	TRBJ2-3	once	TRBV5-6	CASSYLAGDPQDTQYF	TGTGCCAGCAGCTATCTAGCGGGGGACCCACAAGATACGCAGTATTTT
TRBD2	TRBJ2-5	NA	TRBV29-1	CSAPTSSFPGGTQYF	TGCAGCGCCCCGACTAGCAGCTTCCCCGGAGGGACCCAGTACTTC
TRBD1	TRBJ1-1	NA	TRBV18	CASSQGEGARTEAFF	TGTGCCAGCTCGCAGGGGGAGGGGGCCCGAACTGAAGCTTTCTTT
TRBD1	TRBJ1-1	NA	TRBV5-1	CASNDAGTGGTEAFF	TGCGCCAGCAACGACGCAGGGACAGGGGGAACTGAAGCTTTCTTT
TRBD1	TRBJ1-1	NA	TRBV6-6	CASSRQGGTEAFF	TGTGCCAGCAGTCGACAGGGTGGCACTGAAGCTTTCTTT
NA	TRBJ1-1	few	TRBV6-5	CASLNRANTEAFF	TGTGCCAGCCTCAACAGGGCGAACACTGAAGCTTTCTTT
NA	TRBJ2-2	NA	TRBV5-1	CASSLAGGADTGELFF	TGCGCCAGCAGCTTGGCGGGGGGCGCGGACACCGGGGAGCTGTTTTTT
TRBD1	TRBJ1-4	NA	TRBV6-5	CASRQGSEKLFF	TGTGCCAGTAGACAGGGGAGTGAAAAACTGTTTTTT
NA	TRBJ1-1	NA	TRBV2	CASTKGGTNTEAFF	TGTGCCAGCACAAAAGGGGGGACGAACACTGAAGCTTTCTTT
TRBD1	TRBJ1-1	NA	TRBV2	CASSEGGGSDEAFF	TGTGCCAGCAGTGAAGGAGGGGGCTCGGATGAAGCTTTCTTT
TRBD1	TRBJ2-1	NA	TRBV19	CASSITGQPREQFF	TGTGCCAGTAGTATTACGGGACAGCCCCGTGAGCAGTTCTTC
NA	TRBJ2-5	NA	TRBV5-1	CASSLARTPTVQETQYF	TGCGCCAGCAGCTTGGCCCGGACCCCGACCGTCCAAGAGACCCAGTACTTC
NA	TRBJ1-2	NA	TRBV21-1	CASSKARSKTGVLYGYTF	TGTGCCAGCAGCAAAGCCCGATCCAAGACAGGGGTTCTATATGGCTACACCTTC
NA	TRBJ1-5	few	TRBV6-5	CASSYGDHQPQHF	TGTGCCAGCAGTTACGGGGACCATCAGCCCCAGCATTTT
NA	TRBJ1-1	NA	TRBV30	CAWRSGTGNTEAFF	TGTGCCTGGAGATCCGGGACGGGGAACACTGAAGCTTTCTTT
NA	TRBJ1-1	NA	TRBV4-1	CASRGGTMNTEAFF	TGCGCCAGCCGAGGGGGGACAATGAACACTGAAGCTTTCTTT
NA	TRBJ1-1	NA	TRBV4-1	CASSQELTPGLTEAFF	TGCGCCAGCAGCCAAGAATTGACCCCAGGCCTCACTGAAGCTTTCTTT
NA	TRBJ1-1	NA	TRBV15	CATSREGSANTEAFF	TGTGCCACCAGCAGAGAGGGGTCAGCGAACACTGAAGCTTTCTTT
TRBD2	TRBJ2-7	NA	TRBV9	CASSGHIAGGSEQYF	TGTGCCAGCAGCGGACATATAGCGGGGGGTAGCGAGCAGTACTTC
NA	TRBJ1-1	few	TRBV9	CASSGNAGQGTEAFF	TGTGCCAGCAGCGGGAATGCGGGGCAAGGCACTGAAGCTTTCTTT
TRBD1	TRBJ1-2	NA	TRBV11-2	CASSAVTGNYGYTF	TGTGCCAGCAGCGCCGTGACAGGGAACTATGGCTACACCTTC
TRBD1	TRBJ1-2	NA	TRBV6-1	CASSRDRGAYGYTF	TGTGCCAGCAGCAGGGACAGGGGCGCCTATGGCTACACCTTC
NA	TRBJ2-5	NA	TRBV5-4	CASSSGQIGSQETQYF	TGTGCCAGCAGCTCCGGACAGATCGGATCACAAGAGACCCAGTACTTC
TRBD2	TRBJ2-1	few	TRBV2	CASSESGGSYDEQFF	TGTGCCAGCAGTGAGAGCGGGGGGTCTTACGATGAGCAGTTCTTC
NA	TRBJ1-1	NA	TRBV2	CASNIILQVEAFF	TGTGCCAGCAATATTATCCTCCAGGTTGAAGCTTTCTTT
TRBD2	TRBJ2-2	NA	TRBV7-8	CASSLGAGDTGELFF	TGTGCCAGCAGCTTAGGAGCGGGGGACACCGGGGAGCTGTTTTTT
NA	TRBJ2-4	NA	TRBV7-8	CASSLEGGTKNIQYF	TGTGCCAGCAGCTTAGAAGGGGGAACCAAAAACATTCAGTACTTC
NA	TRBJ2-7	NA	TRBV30	CAWSVQWGVGYEQYF	TGTGCCTGGAGTGTACAGTGGGGGGTCGGGTACGAGCAGTACTTC
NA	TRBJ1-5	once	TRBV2	CASSESAWRFNQPQHF	TGTGCCAGCAGTGAATCGGCTTGGCGGTTCAATCAGCCCCAGCATTTT
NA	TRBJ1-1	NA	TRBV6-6	CASSYPGGNTEAFF	TGTGCCAGCAGTTACCCCGGGGGGAACACTGAAGCTTTCTTT
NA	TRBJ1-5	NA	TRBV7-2	CASSLERGLSNQPQHF	TGTGCCAGCAGCTTAGAGAGGGGACTTAGCAATCAGCCCCAGCATTTT
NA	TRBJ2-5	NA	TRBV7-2	CASSLASAAYQETQYF	TGTGCCAGCAGCTTAGCGTCAGCAGCGTACCAAGAGACCCAGTACTTC
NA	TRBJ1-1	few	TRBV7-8	CASTFGQNTEAFF	TGTGCCAGCACGTTTGGACAGAACACTGAAGCTTTCTTT
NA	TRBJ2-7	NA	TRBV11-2	CASSGLRGTYEQYF	TGTGCCAGCAGCGGGCTCAGGGGTACCTACGAGCAGTACTTC
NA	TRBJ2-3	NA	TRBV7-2	CASSLAGADTQYF	TGTGCCAGCAGCTTAGCCGGAGCAGATACGCAGTATTTT
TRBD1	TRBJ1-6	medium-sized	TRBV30	CAWSKASGTGYNSPLHF	TGTGCCTGGAGTAAGGCCTCCGGGACAGGTTATAATTCACCCCTCCACTTT